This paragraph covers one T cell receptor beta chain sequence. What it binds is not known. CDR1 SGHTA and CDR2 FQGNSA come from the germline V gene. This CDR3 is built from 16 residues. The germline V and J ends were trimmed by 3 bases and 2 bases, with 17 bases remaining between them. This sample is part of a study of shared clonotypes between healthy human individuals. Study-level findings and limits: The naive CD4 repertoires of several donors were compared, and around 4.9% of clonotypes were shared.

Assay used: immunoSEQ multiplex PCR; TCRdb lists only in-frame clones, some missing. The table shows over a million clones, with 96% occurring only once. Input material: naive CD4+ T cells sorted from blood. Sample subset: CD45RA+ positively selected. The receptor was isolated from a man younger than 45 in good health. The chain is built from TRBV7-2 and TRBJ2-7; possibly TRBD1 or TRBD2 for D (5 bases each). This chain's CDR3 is CASSFRTGTVTYEQYF. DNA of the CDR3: TGTGCCAGCAGCTTTAGAACCGGGACCGTAACCTACGAGCAGTACTTC.